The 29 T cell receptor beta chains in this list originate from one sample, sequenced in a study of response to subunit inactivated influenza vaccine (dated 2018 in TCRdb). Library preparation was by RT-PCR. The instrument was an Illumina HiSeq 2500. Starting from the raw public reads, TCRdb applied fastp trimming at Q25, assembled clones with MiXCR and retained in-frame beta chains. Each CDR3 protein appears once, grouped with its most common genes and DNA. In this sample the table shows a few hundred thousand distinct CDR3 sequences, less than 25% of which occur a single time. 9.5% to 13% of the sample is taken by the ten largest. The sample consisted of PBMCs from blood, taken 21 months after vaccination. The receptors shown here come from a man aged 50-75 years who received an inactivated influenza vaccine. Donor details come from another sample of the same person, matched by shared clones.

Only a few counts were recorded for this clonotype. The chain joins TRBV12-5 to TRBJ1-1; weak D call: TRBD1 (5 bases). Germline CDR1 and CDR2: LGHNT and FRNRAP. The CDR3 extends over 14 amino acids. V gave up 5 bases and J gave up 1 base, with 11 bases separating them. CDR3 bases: TGTGCTAGTGGTGACATGGGGGGGAACACTGAAGCTTTCTTT. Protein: CASGDMGGNTEAFF.

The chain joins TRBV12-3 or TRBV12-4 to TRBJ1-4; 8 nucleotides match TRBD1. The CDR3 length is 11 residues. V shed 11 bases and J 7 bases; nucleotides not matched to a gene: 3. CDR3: CASQGGEKLFF. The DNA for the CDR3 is TGTGCCTCACAGGGGGGTGAAAAACTGTTTTTT.

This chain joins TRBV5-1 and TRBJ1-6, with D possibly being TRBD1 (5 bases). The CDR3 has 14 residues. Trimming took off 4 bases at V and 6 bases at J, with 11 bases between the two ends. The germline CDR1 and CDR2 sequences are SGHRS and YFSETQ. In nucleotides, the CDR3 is TGCGCCAGCAGCCGCGACAGTACTAATTCACCCCTCCACTTT. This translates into CASSRDSTNSPLHF.

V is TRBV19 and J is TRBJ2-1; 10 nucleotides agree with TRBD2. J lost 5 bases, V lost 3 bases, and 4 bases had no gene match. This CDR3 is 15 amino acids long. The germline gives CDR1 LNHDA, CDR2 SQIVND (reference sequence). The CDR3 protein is CASSMGTSDHNEQFF. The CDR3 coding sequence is TGTGCCAGTAGTATGGGGACTAGCGACCACAATGAGCAGTTCTTC.

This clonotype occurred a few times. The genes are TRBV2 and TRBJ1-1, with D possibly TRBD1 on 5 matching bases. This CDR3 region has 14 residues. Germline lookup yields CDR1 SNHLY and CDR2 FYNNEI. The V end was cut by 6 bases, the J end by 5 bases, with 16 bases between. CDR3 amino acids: CASRASGIGTEAFF. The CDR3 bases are TGTGCCAGCAGGGCGTCAGGGATAGGAACTGAAGCTTTCTTT.

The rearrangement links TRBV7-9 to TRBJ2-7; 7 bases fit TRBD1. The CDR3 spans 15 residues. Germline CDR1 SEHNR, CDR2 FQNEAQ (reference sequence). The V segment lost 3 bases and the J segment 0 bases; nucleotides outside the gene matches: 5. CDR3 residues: CASSFRNRGSYEQYF. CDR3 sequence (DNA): TGTGCCAGCAGCTTTAGAAACAGGGGCTCCTACGAGCAGTACTTC.

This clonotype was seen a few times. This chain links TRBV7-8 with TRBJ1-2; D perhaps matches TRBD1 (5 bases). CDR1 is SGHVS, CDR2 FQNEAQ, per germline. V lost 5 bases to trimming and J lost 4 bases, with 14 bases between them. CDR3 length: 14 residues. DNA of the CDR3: TGTGCCAGCAGCACAAATTTGGGGGTCTATGGCTACACCTTC. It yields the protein CASSTNLGVYGYTF.

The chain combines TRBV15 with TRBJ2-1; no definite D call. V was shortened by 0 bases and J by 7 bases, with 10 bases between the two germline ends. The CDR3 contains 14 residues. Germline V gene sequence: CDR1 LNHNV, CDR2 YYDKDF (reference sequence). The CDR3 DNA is TGTGCCACCAGCAGAGAGGGAATGCCGAATGAGCAGTTCTTC. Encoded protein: CATSREGMPNEQFF. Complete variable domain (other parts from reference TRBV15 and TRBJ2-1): DAMVIQNPRYQVTQFGKPVTLSCSQTLNHNVMYWYQQKSSQAPKLLFHYYDKDFNNEADTPDNFQSRRPNTSFCFLDIRSPGLGDTAMYLCATSREGMPNEQFFGPGTRLTVL.

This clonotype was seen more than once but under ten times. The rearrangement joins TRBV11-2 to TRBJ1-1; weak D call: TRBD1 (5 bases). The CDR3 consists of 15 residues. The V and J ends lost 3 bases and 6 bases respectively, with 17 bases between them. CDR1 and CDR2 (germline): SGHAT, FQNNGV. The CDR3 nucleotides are TGTGCCAGCAGCTTCACGGGGGTCGGGCGCGCTGAAGCTTTCTTT. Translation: CASSFTGVGRAEAFF.

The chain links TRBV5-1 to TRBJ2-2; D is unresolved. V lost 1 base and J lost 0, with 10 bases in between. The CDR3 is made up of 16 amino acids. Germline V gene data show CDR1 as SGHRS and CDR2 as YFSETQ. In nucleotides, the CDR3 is TGCGCCAGCAGCTTGATGGGCAGGCCGAACACCGGGGAGCTGTTTTTT. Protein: CASSLMGRPNTGELFF.

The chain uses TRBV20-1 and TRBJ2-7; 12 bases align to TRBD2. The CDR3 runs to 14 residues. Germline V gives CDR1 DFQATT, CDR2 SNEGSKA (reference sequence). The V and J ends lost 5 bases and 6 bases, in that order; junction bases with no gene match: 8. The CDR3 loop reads CSAYQGLAGIEQYF. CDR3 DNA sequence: TGCAGTGCTTATCAAGGACTAGCGGGAATCGAGCAGTACTTC.

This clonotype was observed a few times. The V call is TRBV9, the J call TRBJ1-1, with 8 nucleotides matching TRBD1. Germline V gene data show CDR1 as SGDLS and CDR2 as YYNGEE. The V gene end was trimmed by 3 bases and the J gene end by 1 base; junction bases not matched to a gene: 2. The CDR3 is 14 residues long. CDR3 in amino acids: CASSAGGWNTEAFF. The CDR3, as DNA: TGTGCCAGCAGCGCAGGGGGCTGGAACACTGAAGCTTTCTTT.

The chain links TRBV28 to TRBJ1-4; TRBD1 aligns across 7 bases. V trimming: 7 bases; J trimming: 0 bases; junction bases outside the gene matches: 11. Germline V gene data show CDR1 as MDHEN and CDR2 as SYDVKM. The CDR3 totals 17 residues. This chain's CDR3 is CASIQGGFHPTNEKLFF. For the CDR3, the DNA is TGTGCCAGCATCCAGGGGGGGTTTCACCCAACTAATGAAAAACTGTTTTTT.

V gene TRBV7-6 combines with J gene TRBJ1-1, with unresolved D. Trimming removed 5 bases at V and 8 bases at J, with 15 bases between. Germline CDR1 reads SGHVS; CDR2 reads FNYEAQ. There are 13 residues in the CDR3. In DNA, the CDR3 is TGTGCCAGCAGCCCTACACCGCCCGTGGAAGCTTTCTTT. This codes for CASSPTPPVEAFF.

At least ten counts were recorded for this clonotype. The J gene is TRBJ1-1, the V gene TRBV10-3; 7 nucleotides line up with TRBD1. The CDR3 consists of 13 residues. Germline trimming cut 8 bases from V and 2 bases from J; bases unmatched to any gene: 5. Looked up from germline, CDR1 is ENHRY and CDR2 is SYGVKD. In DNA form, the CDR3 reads TGTGCCATCCGAGACAGGGAAAACACTGAAGCTTTCTTT. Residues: CAIRDRENTEAFF.

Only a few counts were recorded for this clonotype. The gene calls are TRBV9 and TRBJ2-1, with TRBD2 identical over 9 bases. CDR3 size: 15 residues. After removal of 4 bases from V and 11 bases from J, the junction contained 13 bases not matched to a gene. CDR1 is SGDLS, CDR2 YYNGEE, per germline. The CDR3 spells CASSPSGTSNNQQFF. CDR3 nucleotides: TGTGCCAGCAGCCCCTCAGGGACTAGCAATAATCAGCAGTTCTTC.

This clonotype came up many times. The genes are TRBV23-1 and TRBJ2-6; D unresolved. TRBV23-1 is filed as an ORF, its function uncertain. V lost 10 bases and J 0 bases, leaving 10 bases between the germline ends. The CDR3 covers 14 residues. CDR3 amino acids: CANYSLSGANVLTF. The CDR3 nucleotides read TGCGCCAACTACAGCCTCTCTGGGGCCAACGTCCTGACTTTC.

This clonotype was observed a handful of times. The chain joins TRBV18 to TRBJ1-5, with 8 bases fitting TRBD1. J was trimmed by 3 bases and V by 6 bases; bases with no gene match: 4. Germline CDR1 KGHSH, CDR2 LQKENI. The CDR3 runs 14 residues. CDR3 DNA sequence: TGTGCCAGCTCCCGGGACAGGATCAATCAGCCCCAGCATTTT. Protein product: CASSRDRINQPQHF. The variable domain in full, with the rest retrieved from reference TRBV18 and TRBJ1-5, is NAGVMQNPRHLVRRRGQEARLRCSPMKGHSHVYWYRQLPEEGLKFMVYLQKENIIDESGMPKERFSAEFPKEGPSILRIQQVVRGDSAAYFCASSRDRINQPQHFGDGTRLSIL.

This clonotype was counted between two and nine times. The CDR3 sequence: CASSIDGYGYTF. The CDR3 nucleotides are TGCGCCAGCAGCATAGACGGTTATGGCTACACCTTC. V gene TRBV5-1 combines with J gene TRBJ1-2; no clear D. This CDR3 spans 12 amino acids. V lost 4 bases, J lost 5 bases, and 9 bases lay in between. The germline gives CDR1 SGHRS, CDR2 YFSETQ.

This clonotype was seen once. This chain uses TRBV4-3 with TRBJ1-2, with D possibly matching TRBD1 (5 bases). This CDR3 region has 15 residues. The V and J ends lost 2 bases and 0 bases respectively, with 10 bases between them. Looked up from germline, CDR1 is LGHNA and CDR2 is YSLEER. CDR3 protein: CASSQYGGSNYGYTF. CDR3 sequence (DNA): TGCGCCAGCAGCCAATATGGGGGATCTAACTATGGCTACACCTTC.

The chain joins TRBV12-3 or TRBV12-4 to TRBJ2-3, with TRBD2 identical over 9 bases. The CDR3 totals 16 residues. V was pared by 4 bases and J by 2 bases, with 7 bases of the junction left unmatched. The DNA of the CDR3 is TGTGCCAGCAGTTACCGACTAGCGGCTACCACAGATACGCAGTATTTT. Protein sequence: CASSYRLAATTDTQYF.

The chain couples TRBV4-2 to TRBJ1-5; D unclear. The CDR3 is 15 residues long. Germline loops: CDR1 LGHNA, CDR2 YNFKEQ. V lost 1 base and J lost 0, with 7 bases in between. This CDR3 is CASSQGVYSNQPQHF. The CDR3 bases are TGTGCCAGCAGCCAAGGGGTTTATAGCAATCAGCCCCAGCATTTT.

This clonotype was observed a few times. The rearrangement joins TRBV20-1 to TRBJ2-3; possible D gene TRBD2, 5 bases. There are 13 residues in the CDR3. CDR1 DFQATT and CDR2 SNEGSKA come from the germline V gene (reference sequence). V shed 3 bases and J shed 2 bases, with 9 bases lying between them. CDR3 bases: TGCAGTGCTAGCGGGATCAACACAGATACGCAGTATTTT. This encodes CSASGINTDTQYF.

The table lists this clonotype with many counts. The CDR3 spells CASSYSIREKLFF. The CDR3 DNA follows: TGTGCCAGCAGTTACTCGATCCGGGAGAAGCTGTTTTTT. The chain employs TRBV6-5 and TRBJ2-2, with a possible D match to TRBD2 (6 bases). The CDR3 has 13 amino acids. With 0 bases removed from V and 12 bases from J, the gap between germline ends came to 11 bases. Germline V gene sequence: CDR1 MNHEY, CDR2 SVGAGI.

The CDR3 sequence: CSAREAFF. CDR3 bases: TGCAGCGCAAGAGAAGCTTTCTTT. The V gene is TRBV29-1, the J gene TRBJ1-1; D call uncertain. This CDR3 comprises 8 residues. V was clipped by 7 bases and J by 8 bases, with 5 bases between them. CDR1 is SQVTM, CDR2 ANQGSEA, per germline.

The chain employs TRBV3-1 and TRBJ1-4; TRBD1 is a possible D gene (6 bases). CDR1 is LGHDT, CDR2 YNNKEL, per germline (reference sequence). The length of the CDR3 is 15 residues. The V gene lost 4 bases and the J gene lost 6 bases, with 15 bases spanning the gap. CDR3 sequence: CASSLRQGPDEKLFF. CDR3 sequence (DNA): TGTGCCAGCAGCCTCCGCCAGGGGCCAGATGAAAAACTGTTTTTT. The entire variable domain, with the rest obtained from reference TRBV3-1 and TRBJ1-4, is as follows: DTAVSQTPKYLVTQMGNDKSIKCEQNLGHDTMYWYKQDSKKFLKIMFSYNNKELIINETVPNRFSPKSPDKAHLNLHINSLELGDSAVYFCASSLRQGPDEKLFFGSGTQLSVL.

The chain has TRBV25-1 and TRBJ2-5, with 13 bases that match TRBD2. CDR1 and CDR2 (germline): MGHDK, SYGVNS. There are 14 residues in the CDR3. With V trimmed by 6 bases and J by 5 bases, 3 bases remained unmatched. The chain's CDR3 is CASRLAGGLETQYF. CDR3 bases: TGTGCCAGCAGACTAGCGGGGGGGCTCGAGACCCAGTACTTC.

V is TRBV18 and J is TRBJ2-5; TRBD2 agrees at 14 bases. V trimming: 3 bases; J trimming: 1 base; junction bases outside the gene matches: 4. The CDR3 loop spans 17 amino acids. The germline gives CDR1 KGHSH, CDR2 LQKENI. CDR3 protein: CASSPGLAGVGQETQYF. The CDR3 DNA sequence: TGTGCCAGCTCACCGGGACTAGCGGGAGTAGGCCAAGAGACCCAGTACTTC.

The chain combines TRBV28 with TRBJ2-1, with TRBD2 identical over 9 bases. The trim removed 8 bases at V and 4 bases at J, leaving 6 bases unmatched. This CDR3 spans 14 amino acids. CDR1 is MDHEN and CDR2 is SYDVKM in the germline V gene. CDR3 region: CASGSGSPYNEQFF. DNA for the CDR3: TGTGCCAGCGGTAGCGGGAGCCCATACAATGAGCAGTTCTTC.